At least ten counts were recorded for the clone carrying this TCR beta chain. The antigen is undetermined. Sequencing libraries for TCR beta were prepared with iRepertoire HTBI primers and Arm-PCR of CDR3 regions. In TCRdb, the multiplex PCR reads were re-called with MiXCR into one record per CDR3 protein. This table has about 380,000 distinct CDR3 sequences, 15% to 18% appearing once. This sample's time point: newly diagnosed GD, antithyroid drugs for less than 3 months. RNA from PBMCs was the source of the TCR library. Patients with Graves' disease were diagnosed by American Thyroid Association guidelines. The sample originates from a study of regulatory T cells in long-lasting Graves disease. On the study more broadly: Antithyroid drugs had been given to newly diagnosed Graves' patients for under 3 months. General study results and limits: Gene preferences differed: TRBV28, TRBJ1-2, TRBJ2-5 in persistent cases. Relative to newly diagnosed Graves' patients, persistent ones had lower TCR diversity.

Trimming took off 4 bases at V and 8 bases at J, with 3 bases between the two ends. The CDR3 is made up of 11 amino acids. Germline V CDR1 and CDR2: LGHNT, FRNRAP. This clonotype was sampled from a female donor with Graves disease. The chain uses TRBV12-5 and TRBJ1-6; D is unresolved. The sample in question was peripheral blood mononuclear cells (PBMCs), obtained at new diagnosis, from a patient treated with antithyroid drugs. Here the CDR3 reads CASGSHSPLHF. The CDR3 DNA is TGTGCTAGTGGTTCCCATTCACCCCTCCACTTT.